This paragraph reports one T cell receptor beta chain. Unmatched junction bases numbered 3, after V lost 6 bases and J lost 7 bases. This CDR3 has 13 residues. Germline lookup yields CDR1 DFQATT and CDR2 SNEGSKA (reference sequence). TCRdb called the 5' RACE reads again in MiXCR, with one record for every CDR3 protein. Here the sample spans fewer than 650,000 distinct CDR3 sequences, 9.5% to 10% being singletons. This sample was taken from a study of identical twins. The same data also contributed to another study, on yellow fever vaccine responses in identical twins.

V and J are TRBV20-1 and TRBJ1-6; TRBD1 aligns across 10 bases. This clonotype was obtained from a woman under 30 in good health. Sequencing was carried out using PBMCs. CDR3 DNA: TGCAGTGCCCCGGGACAGGGGAATTCACCCCTCCACTTT. Residues: CSAPGQGNSPLHF.